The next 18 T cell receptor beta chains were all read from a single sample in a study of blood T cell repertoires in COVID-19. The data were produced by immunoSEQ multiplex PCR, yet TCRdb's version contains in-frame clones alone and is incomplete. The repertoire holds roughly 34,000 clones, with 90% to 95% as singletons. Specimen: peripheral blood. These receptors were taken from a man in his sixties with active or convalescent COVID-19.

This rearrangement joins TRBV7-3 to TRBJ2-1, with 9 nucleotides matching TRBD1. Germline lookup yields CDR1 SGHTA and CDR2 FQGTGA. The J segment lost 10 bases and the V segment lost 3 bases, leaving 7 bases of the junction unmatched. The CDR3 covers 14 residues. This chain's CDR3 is CASSLTGGRVEQFF. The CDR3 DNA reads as TGTGCCAGCAGCTTGACAGGGGGAAGGGTAGAGCAGTTCTTC. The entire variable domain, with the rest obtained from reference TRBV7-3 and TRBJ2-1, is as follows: GAGVSQTPSNKVTEKGKYVELRCDPISGHTALYWYRQSLGQGPEFLIYFQGTGAADDSGLPNDRFFAVRPEGSVSTLKIQRTERGDSAVYLCASSLTGGRVEQFFGPGTRLTVL.

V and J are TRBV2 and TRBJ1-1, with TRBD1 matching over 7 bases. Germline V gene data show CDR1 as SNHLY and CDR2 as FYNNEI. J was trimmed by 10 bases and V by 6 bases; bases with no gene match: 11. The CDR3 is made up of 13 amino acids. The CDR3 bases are TGTGCCAGCAGACCCCAGGGGGAAGGAGGAGCTTTCTTT. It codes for CASRPQGEGGAFF.

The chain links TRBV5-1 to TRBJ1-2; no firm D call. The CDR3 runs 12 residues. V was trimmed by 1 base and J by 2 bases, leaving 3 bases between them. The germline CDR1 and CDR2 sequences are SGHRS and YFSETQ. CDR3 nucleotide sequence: TGCGCCAGCAGCTTGACAAACTATGGCTACACCTTC. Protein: CASSLTNYGYTF.

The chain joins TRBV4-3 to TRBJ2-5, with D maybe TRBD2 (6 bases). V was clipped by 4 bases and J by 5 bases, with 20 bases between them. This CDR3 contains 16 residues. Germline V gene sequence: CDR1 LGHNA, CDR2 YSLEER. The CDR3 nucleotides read TGCGCCAGCAGCCCATTAAAGTCCGACAGCGGGGAGACCCAGTACTTC. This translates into CASSPLKSDSGETQYF.

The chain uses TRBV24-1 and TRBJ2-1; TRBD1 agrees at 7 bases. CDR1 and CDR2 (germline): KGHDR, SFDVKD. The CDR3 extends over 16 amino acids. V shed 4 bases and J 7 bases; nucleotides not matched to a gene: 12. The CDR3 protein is CATSDPRQGDWNEQFF. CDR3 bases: TGTGCCACCAGTGACCCCCGACAGGGTGATTGGAATGAGCAGTTCTTC.

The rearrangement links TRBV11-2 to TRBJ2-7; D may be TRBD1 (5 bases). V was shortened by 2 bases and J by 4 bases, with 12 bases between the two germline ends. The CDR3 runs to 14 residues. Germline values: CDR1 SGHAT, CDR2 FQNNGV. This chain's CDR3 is CASSLSTGPYEQYF. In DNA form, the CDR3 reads TGTGCCAGCAGCTTATCTACAGGACCATACGAGCAGTACTTC. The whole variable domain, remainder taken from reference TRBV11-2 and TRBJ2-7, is EAGVAQSPRYKIIEKRQSVAFWCNPISGHATLYWYQQILGQGPKLLIQFQNNGVVDDSQLPKDRFSAERLKGVDSTLKIQPAKLEDSAVYLCASSLSTGPYEQYFGPGTRLTVT.

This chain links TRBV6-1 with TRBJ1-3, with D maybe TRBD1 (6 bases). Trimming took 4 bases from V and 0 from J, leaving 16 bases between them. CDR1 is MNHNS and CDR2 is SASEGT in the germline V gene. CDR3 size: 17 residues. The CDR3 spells CASSGRQDPFSGNTIYF. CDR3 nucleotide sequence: TGTGCCAGCAGTGGCCGACAGGACCCATTCTCTGGAAACACCATATATTTT.

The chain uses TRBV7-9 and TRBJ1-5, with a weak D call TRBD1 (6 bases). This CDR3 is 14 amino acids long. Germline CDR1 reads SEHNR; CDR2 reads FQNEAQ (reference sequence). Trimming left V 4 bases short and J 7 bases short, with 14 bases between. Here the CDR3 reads CASSSYREGQPQHF. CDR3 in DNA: TGTGCCAGCAGCTCCTACAGGGAGGGCCAGCCCCAGCATTTT.

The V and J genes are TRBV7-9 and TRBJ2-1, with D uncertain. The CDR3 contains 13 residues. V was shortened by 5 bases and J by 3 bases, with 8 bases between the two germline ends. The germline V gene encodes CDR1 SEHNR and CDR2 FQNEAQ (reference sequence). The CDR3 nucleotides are TGTGCCAGCAGCCTCCCAGTCTACAATGAGCAGTTCTTC. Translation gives CASSLPVYNEQFF.

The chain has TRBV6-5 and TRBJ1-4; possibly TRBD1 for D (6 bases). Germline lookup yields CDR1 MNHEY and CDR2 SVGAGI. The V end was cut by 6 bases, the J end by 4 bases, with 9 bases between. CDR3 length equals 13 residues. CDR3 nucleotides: TGTGCCAGCAGGAAGGACAGTAATGAAAAACTGTTTTTT. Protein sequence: CASRKDSNEKLFF.

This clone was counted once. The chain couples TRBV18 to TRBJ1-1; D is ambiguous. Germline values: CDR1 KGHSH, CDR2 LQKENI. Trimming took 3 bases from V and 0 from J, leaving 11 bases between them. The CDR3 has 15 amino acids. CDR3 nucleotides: TGTGCCAGCTCACCTATGGAGAGCATGAACACTGAAGCTTTCTTT. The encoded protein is CASSPMESMNTEAFF.

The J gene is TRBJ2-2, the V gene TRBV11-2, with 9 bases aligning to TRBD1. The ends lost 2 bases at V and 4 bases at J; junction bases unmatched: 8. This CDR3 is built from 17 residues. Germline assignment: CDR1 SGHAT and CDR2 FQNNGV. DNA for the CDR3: TGTGCCAGCAGCTTATGGTTGGGGACAGGGATCACCGGGGAGCTGTTTTTT. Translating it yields CASSLWLGTGITGELFF.

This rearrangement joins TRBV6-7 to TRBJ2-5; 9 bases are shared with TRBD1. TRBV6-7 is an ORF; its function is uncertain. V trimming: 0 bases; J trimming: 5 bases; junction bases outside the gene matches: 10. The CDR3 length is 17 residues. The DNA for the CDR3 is TGTGCCAGCAGTTACTCTTACCCATTACAGGGGGCCGAGACCCAGTACTTC. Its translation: CASSYSYPLQGAETQYF.

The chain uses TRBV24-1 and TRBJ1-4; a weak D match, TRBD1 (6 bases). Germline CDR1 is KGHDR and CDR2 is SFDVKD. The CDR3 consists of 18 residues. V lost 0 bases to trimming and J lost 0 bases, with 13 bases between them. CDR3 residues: CATSDLLQQGTTNEKLFF. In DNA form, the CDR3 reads TGTGCCACCAGTGATTTGCTTCAGCAGGGGACAACTAATGAAAAACTGTTTTTT.

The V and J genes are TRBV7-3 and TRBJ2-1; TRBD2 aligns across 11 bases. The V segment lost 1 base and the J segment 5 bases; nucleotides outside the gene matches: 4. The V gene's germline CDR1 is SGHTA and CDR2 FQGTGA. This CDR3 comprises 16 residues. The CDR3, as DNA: TGTGCCAGCAGCTTAAGGGGACTAGCGGTCAACAATGAGCAGTTCTTC. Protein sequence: CASSLRGLAVNNEQFF.

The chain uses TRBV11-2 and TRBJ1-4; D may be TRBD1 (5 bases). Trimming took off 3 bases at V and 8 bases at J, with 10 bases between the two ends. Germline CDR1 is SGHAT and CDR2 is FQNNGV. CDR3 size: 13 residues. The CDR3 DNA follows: TGTGCCAGCAGCTTCTCAGGGTCCGAAAAACTGTTTTTT. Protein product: CASSFSGSEKLFF. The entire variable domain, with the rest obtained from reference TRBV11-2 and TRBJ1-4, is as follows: EAGVAQSPRYKIIEKRQSVAFWCNPISGHATLYWYQQILGQGPKLLIQFQNNGVVDDSQLPKDRFSAERLKGVDSTLKIQPAKLEDSAVYLCASSFSGSEKLFFGSGTQLSVL.

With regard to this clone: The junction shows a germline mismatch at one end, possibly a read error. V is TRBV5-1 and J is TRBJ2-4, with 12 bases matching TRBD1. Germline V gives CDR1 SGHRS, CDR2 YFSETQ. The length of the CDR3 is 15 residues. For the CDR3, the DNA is TGCGCCAGCAGCAGGGGACAGGGGGCTCTGCTTGATTTCAACTTC. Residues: CASSRGQGALLDFNF.

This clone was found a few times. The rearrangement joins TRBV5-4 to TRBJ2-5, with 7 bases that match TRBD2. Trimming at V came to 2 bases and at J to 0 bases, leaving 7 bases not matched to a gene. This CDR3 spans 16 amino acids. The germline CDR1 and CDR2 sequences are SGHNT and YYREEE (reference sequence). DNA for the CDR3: TGTGCCAGCAGCTTTGGGAGGGGAATTCACCAAGAGACCCAGTACTTC. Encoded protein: CASSFGRGIHQETQYF.